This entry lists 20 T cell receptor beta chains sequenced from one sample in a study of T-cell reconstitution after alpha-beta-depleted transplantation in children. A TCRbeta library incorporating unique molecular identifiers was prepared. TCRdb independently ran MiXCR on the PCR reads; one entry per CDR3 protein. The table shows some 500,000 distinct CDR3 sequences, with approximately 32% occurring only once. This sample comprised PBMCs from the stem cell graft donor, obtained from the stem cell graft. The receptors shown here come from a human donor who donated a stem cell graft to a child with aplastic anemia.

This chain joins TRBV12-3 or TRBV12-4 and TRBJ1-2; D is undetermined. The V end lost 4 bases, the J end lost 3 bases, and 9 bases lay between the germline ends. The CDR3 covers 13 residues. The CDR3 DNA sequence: TGTGCCAGCAGTTCGGCGGCGTACTATGGCTACACCTTC. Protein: CASSSAAYYGYTF.

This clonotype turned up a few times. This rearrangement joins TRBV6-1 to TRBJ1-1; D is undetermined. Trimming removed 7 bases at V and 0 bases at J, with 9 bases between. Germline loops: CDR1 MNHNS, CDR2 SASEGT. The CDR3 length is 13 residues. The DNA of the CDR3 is TGTGCCAGCACGACCAGCTTGAACACTGAAGCTTTCTTT. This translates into CASTTSLNTEAFF.

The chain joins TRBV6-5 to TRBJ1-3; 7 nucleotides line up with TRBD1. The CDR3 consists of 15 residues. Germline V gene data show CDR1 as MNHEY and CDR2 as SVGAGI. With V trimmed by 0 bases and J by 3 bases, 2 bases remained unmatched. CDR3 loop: CASSYSRQGGNTIYF. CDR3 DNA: TGTGCCAGCAGTTACTCCCGACAGGGTGGAAACACCATATATTTT.

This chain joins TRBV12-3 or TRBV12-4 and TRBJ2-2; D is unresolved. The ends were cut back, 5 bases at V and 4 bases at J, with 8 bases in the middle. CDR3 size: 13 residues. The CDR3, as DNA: TGTGCCAGCAGTAGCATTAGCACCGGGGAGCTGTTTTTT. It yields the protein CASSSISTGELFF.

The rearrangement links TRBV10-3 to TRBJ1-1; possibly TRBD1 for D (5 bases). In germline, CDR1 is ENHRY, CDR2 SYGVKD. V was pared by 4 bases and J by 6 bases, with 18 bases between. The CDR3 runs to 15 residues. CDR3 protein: CAISGGGAGGAEAFF. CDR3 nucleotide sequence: TGTGCCATCAGTGGGGGAGGGGCGGGAGGAGCTGAAGCTTTCTTT.

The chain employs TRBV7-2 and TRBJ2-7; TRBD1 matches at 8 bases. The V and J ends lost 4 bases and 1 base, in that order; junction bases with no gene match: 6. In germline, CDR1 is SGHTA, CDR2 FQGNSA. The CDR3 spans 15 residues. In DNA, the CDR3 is TGTGCCAGCAGCTCCTACACAGGGGGGTCCTACGAGCAGTACTTC. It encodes CASSSYTGGSYEQYF. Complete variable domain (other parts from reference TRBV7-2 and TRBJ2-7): GAGVSQSPSNKVTEKGKDVELRCDPISGHTALYWYRQSLGQGLEFLIYFQGNSAPDKSGLPSDRFSAERTGGSVSTLTIQRTQQEDSAVYLCASSSYTGGSYEQYFGPGTRLTVT.

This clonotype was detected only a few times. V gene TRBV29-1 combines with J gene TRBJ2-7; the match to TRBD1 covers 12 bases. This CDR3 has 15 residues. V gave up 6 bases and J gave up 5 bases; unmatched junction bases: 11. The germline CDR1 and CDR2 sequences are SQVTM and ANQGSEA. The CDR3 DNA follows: TGCAGCGTCGAAAAGTGGGACAGGGGGCATAACGAGCAGTACTTC. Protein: CSVEKWDRGHNEQYF.

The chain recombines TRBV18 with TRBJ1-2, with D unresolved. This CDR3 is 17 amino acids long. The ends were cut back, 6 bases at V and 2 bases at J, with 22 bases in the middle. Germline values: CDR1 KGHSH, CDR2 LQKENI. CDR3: CASSSIIDGRENYGYTF. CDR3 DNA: TGTGCCAGCTCCTCCATCATTGATGGACGCGAGAACTATGGCTACACCTTC.

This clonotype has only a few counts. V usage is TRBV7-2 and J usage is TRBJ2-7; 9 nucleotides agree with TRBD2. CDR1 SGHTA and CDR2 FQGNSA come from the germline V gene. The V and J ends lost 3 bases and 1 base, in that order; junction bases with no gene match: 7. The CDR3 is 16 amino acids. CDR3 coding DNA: TGTGCCAGCAGCTTTAGTGGTCTAGCGGGATCCTACGAGCAGTACGTC. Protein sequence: CASSFSGLAGSYEQYV.

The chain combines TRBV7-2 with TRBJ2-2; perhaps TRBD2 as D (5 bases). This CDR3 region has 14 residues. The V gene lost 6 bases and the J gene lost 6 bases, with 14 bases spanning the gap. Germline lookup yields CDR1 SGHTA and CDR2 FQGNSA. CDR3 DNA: TGTGCCAGCAGACTAGGCAGTTCTTCCGGGGAGCTGTTTTTT. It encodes CASRLGSSSGELFF.

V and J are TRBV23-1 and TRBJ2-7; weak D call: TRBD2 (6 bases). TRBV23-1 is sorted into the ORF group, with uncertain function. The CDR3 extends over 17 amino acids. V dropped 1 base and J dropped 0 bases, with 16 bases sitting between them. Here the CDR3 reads CASSQLTGASPSYEQYV. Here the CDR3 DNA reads TGCGCCAGCAGTCAATTGACGGGAGCTTCGCCCTCCTACGAGCAGTACGTC.

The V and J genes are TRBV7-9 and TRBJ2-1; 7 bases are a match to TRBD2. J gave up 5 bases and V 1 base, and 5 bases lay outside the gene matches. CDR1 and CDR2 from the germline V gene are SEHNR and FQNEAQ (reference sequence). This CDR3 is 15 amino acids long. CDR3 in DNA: TGTGCCAGCAGCTTAGATAGCGGGCTCGACAATGAGCAGTTCTTC. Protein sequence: CASSLDSGLDNEQFF.

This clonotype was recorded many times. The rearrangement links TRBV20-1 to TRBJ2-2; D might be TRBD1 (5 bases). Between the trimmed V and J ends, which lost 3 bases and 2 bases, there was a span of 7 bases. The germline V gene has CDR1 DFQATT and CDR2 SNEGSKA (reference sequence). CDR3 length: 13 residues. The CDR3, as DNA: TGCAGTGCTAGTCGGACAAACACCGGGGAGCTGTTTTTT. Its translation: CSASRTNTGELFF.

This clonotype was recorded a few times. This CDR3 is CASSLLTSGRAFIGYEQYF. The DNA of the CDR3 is TGTGCCAGCAGCTTATTGACTAGCGGGAGGGCCTTCATTGGGTACGAGCAGTACTTC. V usage is TRBV7-8 and J usage is TRBJ2-7; 14 bases map to TRBD2. The CDR3 has 19 amino acids. The V gene end was trimmed by 2 bases and the J gene end by 4 bases; junction bases not matched to a gene: 13. Germline V gives CDR1 SGHVS, CDR2 FQNEAQ.

The CDR3 bases are TGTGCCAGTAGTGTAGCGGGAAGGGAGACCCAGTACTTC. The encoded protein is CASSVAGRETQYF. The chain joins TRBV19 to TRBJ2-5; 8 bases align to TRBD2. The CDR3 totals 13 residues. CDR1 and CDR2 from the germline V gene are LNHDA and SQIVND (reference sequence). The junction had 4 bases not matched to a gene; V was cut back by 5 bases and J by 5 bases.

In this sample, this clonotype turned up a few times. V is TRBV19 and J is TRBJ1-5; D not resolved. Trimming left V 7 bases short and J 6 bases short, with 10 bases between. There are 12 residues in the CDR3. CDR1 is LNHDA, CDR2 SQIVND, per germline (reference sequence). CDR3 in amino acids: CASTKEGQPQHF. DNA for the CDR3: TGTGCCAGTACCAAAGAGGGTCAGCCCCAGCATTTT.

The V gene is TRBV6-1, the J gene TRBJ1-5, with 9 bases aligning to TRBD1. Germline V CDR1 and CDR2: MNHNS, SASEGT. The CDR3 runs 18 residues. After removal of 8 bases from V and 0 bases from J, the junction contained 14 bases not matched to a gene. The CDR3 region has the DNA TGTGCCAGCTCTGTCTTAACGGGACAGGGATATAGCAATCAGCCCCAGCATTTT. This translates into CASSVLTGQGYSNQPQHF.

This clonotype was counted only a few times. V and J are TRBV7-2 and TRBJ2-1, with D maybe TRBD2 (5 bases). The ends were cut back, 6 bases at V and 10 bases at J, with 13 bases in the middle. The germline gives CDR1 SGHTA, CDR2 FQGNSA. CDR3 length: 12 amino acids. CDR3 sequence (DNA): TGTGCCAGCAGTTACCTAGCTGGGGAGCAGTTCTTC. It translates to CASSYLAGEQFF.

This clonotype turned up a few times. The DNA for the CDR3 is TGTGCCTCGGGGGTGGCTAGCGGGAGCACAGATACGCAGTATTTT. Amino acid sequence: CASGVASGSTDTQYF. The chain joins TRBV7-2 to TRBJ2-3, with 8 bases fitting TRBD2. The V and J ends lost 11 bases and 0 bases, in that order; junction bases with no gene match: 10. Germline V gives CDR1 SGHTA, CDR2 FQGNSA. The CDR3 runs to 15 residues.

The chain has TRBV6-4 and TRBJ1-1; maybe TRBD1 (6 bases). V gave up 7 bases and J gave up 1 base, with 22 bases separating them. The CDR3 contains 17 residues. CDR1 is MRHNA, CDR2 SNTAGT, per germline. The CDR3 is CASTPKFRGYRNTEAFF. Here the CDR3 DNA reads TGTGCCAGCACCCCGAAGTTCAGGGGCTATCGGAACACTGAAGCTTTCTTT.